Listed below are T cell receptor beta chains from one sample, sequenced in a study of regulatory T cells in long-lasting Graves disease. TCRdb reanalysed the multiplex PCR reads using MiXCR and keeps one entry per CDR3 protein. The sample has about 350,000 distinct CDR3 sequences, 16% seen once; the top ten hold 25% to 30%. The same data also contributed to another study, on T cells in Graves' hyperthyroidism and ophthalmopathy.

The sample was peripheral blood mononuclear cells (PBMCs), taken at new diagnosis, from a patient treated with antithyroid drugs. These receptors all stem from a man in his forties with Graves disease. Both conserved end residues are part of each CDR3. D genes are given only for firm matches. Rows may omit the clone size; those that give it use once, few, many or a size class.

J gene	D gene	V gene	clone size	CDR3 DNA	CDR3 protein
TRBJ2-1	.	TRBV19	many	TGTGCCAGTAGTATCCCCCTTAGGGAGCAGTTCTTC	CASSIPLREQFF
TRBJ1-5	TRBD1	TRBV6-2/TRBV6-3	many	TGTGCCAGCAGGACCTCACAGGGGGCGCGACAGCCCCAGCATTTT	CASRTSQGARQPQHF
TRBJ2-3	TRBD2	TRBV7-8	many	TGTGCCAGCAGCCTCTTAGGACTAGCTGCCCCAGATACGCAGTATTTT	CASSLLGLAAPDTQYF
TRBJ2-5	.	TRBV4-1	.	TGCGCCAGCAGCCCGGAGAGGGGTGACCATCAAGAGACCCAGTACTTC	CASSPERGDHQETQYF
TRBJ2-1	.	TRBV4-1	few	TGCGCCAGCAGCCAAGATGTAGGGGAGCTCTCCTACAATGAGCAGTTCTTC	CASSQDVGELSYNEQFF
TRBJ1-5	.	TRBV28	many	TGTGCCAGCAGTTTAAAAACAGGGCTTAGGGTAAGCAATCAGCCCCAGCATTTT	CASSLKTGLRVSNQPQHF
TRBJ1-2	.	TRBV6-5	many	TGTGCCAGCAGTTCCACCAGATTCCGGGGGCGAACCACCAACCTTGGCTACACCTTC	CASSSTRFRGRTTNLGYTF
TRBJ2-5	TRBD2	TRBV5-1	many	TGTGCCAGCAGCTTGGGGGCTAGCGGGGGCCAAGAGACCCAGTACTTC	CASSLGASGGQETQYF
TRBJ2-3	.	TRBV20-1	many	TGCAGTGCTAGAGGCCCAGGGGCTGGCACAGATACGCAGTATTTT	CSARGPGAGTDTQYF
TRBJ1-6	.	TRBV7-9	.	TGTGCCAGCAGCCCCCCGGGGGGGTCTTCACCCCTCCACTTT	CASSPPGGSSPLHF
TRBJ2-3	TRBD1	TRBV12-3/TRBV12-4	many	TGTGCCAGCAGTTTCGACAGGGGGCCGGCAGATACGCAGTATTTT	CASSFDRGPADTQYF
TRBJ2-5	.	TRBV5-1	many	TGCGCCAGCAGCCAACAGGGACAAGAGACCCAGTACTTC	CASSQQGQETQYF
TRBJ1-2	.	TRBV11-2	.	TGTGCCAGCAGCTTAGAGGAGAGGGTCGGCTACACCTTC	CASSLEERVGYTF
TRBJ2-7	.	TRBV4-1	.	TGCGCCAGCAGCCAAGTAGCGGAGGACTCCTACGAGCAGTACTTC	CASSQVAEDSYEQYF
TRBJ2-3	TRBD2	TRBV3-1	many	TGTGCCAGCAGCCAAGCTAGCGGGGGGCAATCAGATACGCAGTATTTT	CASSQASGGQSDTQYF
TRBJ1-2	.	TRBV20-1	many	TGCAGTGCGACCAGACATGACAACTATGGCTACACCTTC	CSATRHDNYGYTF
TRBJ2-7	.	TRBV2	many	TGTGCCAGCAGGTCGGACAGCTCCTACGAGCAGTACTTC	CASRSDSSYEQYF
TRBJ1-2	.	TRBV12-3/TRBV12-4	.	TGTGCCAGCAGTTTAGATATTAGAGGCTATGGCTACACCTTC	CASSLDIRGYGYTF
TRBJ2-7	.	TRBV6-4	many	TGTGCCAGCAGTAACCCGACAGTAACCTACGAGCAGTACTTC	CASSNPTVTYEQYF
TRBJ2-1	.	TRBV7-8	many	TGTGCCAGCAGCTTAAGGGGTACCGAGCAGTTCTTC	CASSLRGTEQFF
TRBJ1-2	TRBD1	TRBV6-5	.	TGTGCCAGCAGTTCCGGACAGGGAACTAACTATGGCTACACCTTC	CASSSGQGTNYGYTF
TRBJ2-1	TRBD2	TRBV5-1	many	TGCGCCAGCAGGAGCGGGGGTGGGAGCTCCTACAATGAGCAGTTCTTC	CASRSGGGSSYNEQFF
TRBJ2-7	.	TRBV6-5	many	TGTGCCAGCAGTTACAGGACCCCCCCCGAGGACGAGCAGTACTTC	CASSYRTPPEDEQYF
TRBJ1-5	.	TRBV2	many	TGTGCCAGCAGTAAACAGGGCCACAATCAGCCCCAGCATTTT	CASSKQGHNQPQHF
TRBJ2-6	TRBD1	TRBV12-3/TRBV12-4	.	TGTGCCAGCTCACCGGGACAGGGAAAAGTTGGGGCCAACGTCCTGACTTTC	CASSPGQGKVGANVLTF
TRBJ2-1	TRBD2	TRBV7-3	few	TGTGCCAGCAGCCAGCTAGCGGGGGTGGGCCTCAATGAGCAGTTCTTC	CASSQLAGVGLNEQFF
TRBJ2-5	.	TRBV9	.	TGTGCCAGCAGCCCTCACGGGGGCGAGACCCAGTACTTC	CASSPHGGETQYF
TRBJ1-1	TRBD1	TRBV5-1	many	TGCGCCAGCAGCTTGGTGGACAGGGATAACACTGAAGCTTTCTTT	CASSLVDRDNTEAFF
TRBJ1-2	.	TRBV7-3	many	TGTGCCAGCAGCTTGGGGACGGGGCGAGGCTACACCTTC	CASSLGTGRGYTF
TRBJ1-1	.	TRBV9	many	TGTGCCAGCAGCGTTTCGGACAGCATGAACACTGAAGCTTCCTTT	CASSVSDSMNTEASF
TRBJ1-1	.	TRBV28	many	TGTGCCAGCAGTTTTAGGCCCGGTGAAGCTTTCTTT	CASSFRPGEAFF
TRBJ2-5	.	TRBV30	few	TGTGCCTGGAGTGACCAGGGGTCTAGGGAGACCCAGTACTTC	CAWSDQGSRETQYF
TRBJ2-7	.	TRBV4-3	few	TGCGCCAGCAGCCAAGAATTCTTCCTCGAGCAGTACTTC	CASSQEFFLEQYF
TRBJ2-5	TRBD1	TRBV5-1	many	TGCGCCAGCAGACGGGACAGCCAAGAGACCCAGTACTTC	CASRRDSQETQYF
TRBJ1-3	.	TRBV5-1	many	TGCGCCAGCAGCTCTAATTTAGACACCATATATTTT	CASSSNLDTIYF
TRBJ2-7	.	TRBV12-3/TRBV12-4	many	TGTGCCAGCAGTCCGGACGGCTCCTACGAGCAGTACTTC	CASSPDGSYEQYF
TRBJ2-1	.	TRBV20-1	many	TGCAGTGCTAGCCGGGACCGCTACAATGAGCAGTTCTTC	CSASRDRYNEQFF
TRBJ2-5	.	TRBV29-1	.	TGCAGCGTTGAAGAGGTGGTTGGGGAGACCCAGTACTTC	CSVEEVVGETQYF
TRBJ2-7	.	TRBV4-2	.	TGTGCCAGCAGCCAAGATTGGGACGGAGAATACGAGCAGTACTTC	CASSQDWDGEYEQYF
TRBJ1-5	.	TRBV20-1	many	TGCAGTGCTAGCCGGGATAGCAATCAGCCCCAGCATTTT	CSASRDSNQPQHF
TRBJ2-3	.	TRBV7-3	.	TGTGCCAGCGGGAGCGACACAGATACGCAGTATTTT	CASGSDTDTQYF
TRBJ2-2	.	TRBV7-8	many	TGTGCCAGCAACCCCGGGGTCCTGAACACCGGGGAGCTGTTTTTT	CASNPGVLNTGELFF
TRBJ2-3	TRBD1	TRBV12-5	few	TGTGCTAGTGGTTGGGGACAGACTAGCACAGATACGCAGTATTTT	CASGWGQTSTDTQYF
TRBJ1-3	TRBD1	TRBV20-1	.	TGCAGTGCTAGAGAGACAGGGAACGGTGACACCATATATTTT	CSARETGNGDTIYF
TRBJ1-5	.	TRBV19	few	TGTGCCAGTAGGCGAGGGGGGTTCAACAGCAATCAGCCCCAGCATTTT	CASRRGGFNSNQPQHF
TRBJ2-3	TRBD2	TRBV7-2	many	TGTGCCAGCAGCTTGGGACTACTAACAGATACGCAGTATTTT	CASSLGLLTDTQYF
TRBJ2-5	.	TRBV27	.	TGTGCCAGCAGTTTATCTCAGTCGTACCAAGAGACCCAGTACTTC	CASSLSQSYQETQYF
TRBJ1-2	.	TRBV10-1	.	TGCGCCAGCGGATCAGGGACGTATGGCTACACCTTC	CASGSGTYGYTF